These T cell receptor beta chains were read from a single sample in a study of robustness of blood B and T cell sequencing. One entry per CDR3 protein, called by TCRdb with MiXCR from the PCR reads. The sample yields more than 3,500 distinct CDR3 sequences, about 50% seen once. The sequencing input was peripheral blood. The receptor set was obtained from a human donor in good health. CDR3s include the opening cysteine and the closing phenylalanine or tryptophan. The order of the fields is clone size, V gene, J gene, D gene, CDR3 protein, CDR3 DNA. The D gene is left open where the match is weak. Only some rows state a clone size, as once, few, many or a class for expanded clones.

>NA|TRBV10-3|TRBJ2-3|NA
CAISEPTLGSFRADTQYF
TGTGCCATCAGTGAGCCGACTCTTGGATCTTTCCGGGCGGATACGCAGTATTTT
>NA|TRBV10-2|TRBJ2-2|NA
CASSEISGNTGELFF
TGCGCCAGCAGTGAGATATCCGGGAACACCGGGGAGCTGTTTTTT
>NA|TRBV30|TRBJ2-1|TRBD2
CAWTSGVYNEQFF
TGTGCCTGGACTAGCGGGGTCTACAATGAGCAGTTCTTC
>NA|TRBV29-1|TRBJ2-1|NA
CSVPKTGRNEQFF
TGCAGCGTCCCGAAGACAGGGAGGAATGAGCAGTTCTTC
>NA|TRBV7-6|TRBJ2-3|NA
CASSLRTDTQYF
TGTGCCAGCAGCTTACGCACAGATACGCAGTATTTT
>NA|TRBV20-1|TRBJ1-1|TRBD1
CSARPATGHTEAFF
TGCAGTGCTAGGCCTGCGACAGGGCACACTGAAGCTTTCTTT
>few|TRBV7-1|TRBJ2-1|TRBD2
CASSSTSGGARDHNEQFF
TGTGCCAGCAGCTCGACTAGCGGGGGGGCTCGGGACCACAATGAGCAGTTCTTC
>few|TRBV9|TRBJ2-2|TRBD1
CASSVNRGRAGELFF
TGTGCCAGCAGCGTCAACAGGGGGCGCGCCGGGGAGCTGTTTTTT
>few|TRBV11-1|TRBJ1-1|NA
CASTTWWTEAFF
TGTGCCAGCACCACTTGGTGGACTGAAGCTTTCTTT
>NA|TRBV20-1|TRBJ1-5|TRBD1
CSAREDRGNQPQHF
TGCAGTGCTAGAGAGGACAGGGGCAATCAGCCCCAGCATTTT
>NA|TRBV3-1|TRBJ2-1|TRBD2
CASSQEGTSGNEQFF
TGTGCCAGCAGCCAAGAGGGGACTAGCGGCAATGAGCAGTTCTTC
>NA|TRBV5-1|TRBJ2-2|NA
CASSLADPGELFF
TGCGCCAGCAGCTTGGCAGATCCCGGGGAGCTGTTTTTT
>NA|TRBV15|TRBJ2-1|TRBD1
CATSSPVTGDTYNEQFF
TGTGCCACCAGCAGCCCGGTGACAGGGGACACCTACAATGAGCAGTTCTTC
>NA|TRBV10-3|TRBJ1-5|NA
CAISESKGNQPQHF
TGTGCCATCAGTGAGTCTAAGGGCAATCAGCCCCAGCATTTT
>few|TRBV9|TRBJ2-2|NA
CASSVLTGELFF
TGTGCCAGCAGCGTACTAACCGGGGAGCTGTTTTTT
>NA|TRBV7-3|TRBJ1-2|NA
CASSLTPRVGLDGYTF
TGTGCCAGCAGCTTAACCCCCCGGGTGGGGTTGGATGGCTACACCTTC
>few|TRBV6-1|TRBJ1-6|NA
CASSPGATGVYSPLHF
TGTGCCAGCAGTCCGGGGGCGACCGGGGTTTATTCACCCCTCCACTTT
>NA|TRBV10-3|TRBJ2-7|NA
CAISALSGYEQYF
TGTGCCATCAGTGCCCTTAGCGGCTACGAGCAGTACTTC
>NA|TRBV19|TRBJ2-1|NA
CASSPDGGNEQFF
TGTGCCAGTAGTCCCGACGGGGGTAATGAGCAGTTCTTC
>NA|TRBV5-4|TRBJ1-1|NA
CASSLYLLEAFF
TGTGCCAGCAGCTTGTATCTATTAGAAGCTTTCTTT
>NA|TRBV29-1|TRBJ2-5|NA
CSVDSGETQYF
TGCAGCGTTGATTCAGGGGAGACCCAGTACTTC
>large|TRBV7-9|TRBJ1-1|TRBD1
CASSLQGVNTEAFF
TGTGCCAGCAGCTTACAGGGGGTGAACACTGAAGCTTTCTTT
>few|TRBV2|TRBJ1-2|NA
CASSDRGREGFGYTF
TGTGCCAGCAGTGATCGCGGCAGGGAGGGTTTTGGCTACACCTTC
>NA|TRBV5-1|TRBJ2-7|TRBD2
CASSPGLAGRADEQYF
TGCGCCAGCAGCCCGGGACTAGCGGGGCGAGCTGACGAGCAGTACTTC
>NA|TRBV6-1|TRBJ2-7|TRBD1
CASRLTGDYEQYF
TGTGCCAGCAGACTGACAGGGGACTACGAGCAGTACTTC
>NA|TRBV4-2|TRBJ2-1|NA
CASSQATTVSSYNEQFF
TGTGCCAGCAGCCAAGCCACGACAGTGTCCTCCTACAATGAGCAGTTCTTC
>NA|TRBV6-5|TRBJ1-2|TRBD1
CASSYSRTGNYGYTF
TGTGCCAGCAGTTACTCAAGGACAGGGAACTATGGCTACACCTTC
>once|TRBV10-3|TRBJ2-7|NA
CATSVASSYEQYF
TGTGCCACCTCAGTCGCTAGCTCCTACGAGCAGTACTTC
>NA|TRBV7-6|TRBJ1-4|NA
CASSLVQHGPNEKLFF
TGTGCCAGCAGCTTAGTGCAACACGGGCCTAATGAAAAACTGTTTTTT
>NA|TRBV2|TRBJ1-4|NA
CASWRRNEKLFF
TGTGCCAGCTGGCGTAGGAATGAAAAACTGTTTTTT
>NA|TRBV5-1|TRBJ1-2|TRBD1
CASSTGTGLYGYTF
TGCGCCAGCAGCACCGGGACAGGCCTTTATGGCTACACCTTC
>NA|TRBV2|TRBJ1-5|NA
CASSEGDGMNQPQHF
TGTGCCAGCAGTGAGGGGGACGGGATGAATCAGCCCCAGCATTTT
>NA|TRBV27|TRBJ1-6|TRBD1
CASSLHRGPDNSPLHF
TGTGCCAGCAGTCTGCACAGGGGGCCAGATAATTCACCCCTCCACTTT
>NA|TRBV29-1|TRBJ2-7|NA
CSVEGGAGLPTYEQYF
TGCAGCGTTGAAGGGGGGGCGGGACTCCCGACCTACGAGCAGTACTTC
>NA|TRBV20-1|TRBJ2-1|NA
CSARDGWGDEQFF
TGCAGTGCTAGAGATGGGTGGGGCGATGAGCAGTTCTTC
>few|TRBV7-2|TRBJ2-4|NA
CASSLDLGGPKNIQYF
TGTGCCAGCAGCTTGGATCTGGGGGGTCCCAAAAACATTCAGTACTTC
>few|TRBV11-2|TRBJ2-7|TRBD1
CASSPRDRERYEQYF
TGTGCCAGCAGCCCCCGGGACAGGGAAAGGTACGAGCAGTACTTC
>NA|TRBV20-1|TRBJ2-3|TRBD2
CSADATSGGFHSTDTQYF
TGCAGTGCTGACGCGACTAGCGGGGGGTTCCATAGCACAGATACGCAGTATTTT
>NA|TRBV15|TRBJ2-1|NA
CATSSETRYAVNEQFF
TGTGCCACCAGCTCAGAAACCCGGTACGCTGTCAATGAGCAGTTCTTC
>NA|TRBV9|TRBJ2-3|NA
CASSVTRAWYDTQYF
TGTGCCAGCAGCGTCACCCGGGCGTGGTACGATACGCAGTATTTT
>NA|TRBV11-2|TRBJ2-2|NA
CASSPHPGELFF
TGTGCCAGCAGCCCACACCCCGGGGAGCTGTTTTTT
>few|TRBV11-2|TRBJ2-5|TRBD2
CASSPEGLAEWKTQYF
TGTGCCAGCAGCCCCGAGGGACTAGCGGAGTGGAAGACCCAGTACTTC